Each of the 21 T cell receptor beta chains below was sequenced from the same sample in a study of Graves' ophthalmopathy and Graves' hyperthyroidism. RNA served as the template for amplifying TCR beta CDR3 regions. Investigators did first-round RT-PCR with HTBI primers, then second-round multiplex PCR. Each CDR3 protein gets one entry after TCRdb re-called the multiplex PCR reads with MiXCR. In the table there are 600,000 to 700,000 distinct CDR3 sequences, just over 40% of which are singletons. The sequenced sample consisted of peripheral blood. These receptors all stem from an adult man with Graves' ophthalmopathy.

The chain couples TRBV11-2 to TRBJ1-5, with 12 bases matching TRBD1. CDR1 SGHAT and CDR2 FQNNGV come from the germline V gene. This CDR3 region has 19 residues. The trim removed 5 bases at V and 0 bases at J, leaving 11 bases unmatched. The CDR3 here is CASSQGDRGQGDSNQPQHF. CDR3 in DNA: TGTGCCAGCAGCCAAGGGGACAGGGGGCAGGGGGATAGCAATCAGCCCCAGCATTTT.

On this clonotype itself: One end of the junction is discordant with germline, which a read error may explain. The J gene is TRBJ1-1, the V gene TRBV24-1, with 9 positions matching TRBD1. CDR1 and CDR2 from the germline V gene are KGHDR and SFDVKD. This CDR3 has 14 amino acids. CDR3 bases: TGTGCCACTGCCACGGGACAGGGAATATCTGAAGCTCTCTTT. This translates into CATATGQGISEALF.

The V gene is TRBV29-1, the J gene TRBJ1-3, with D perhaps TRBD1 (6 bases). V was shortened by 4 bases and J by 3 bases, with 16 bases between the two germline ends. The CDR3 loop spans 15 amino acids. Germline values: CDR1 SQVTM, CDR2 ANQGSEA. Here the CDR3 DNA reads TGCAGCGTTGTGGGGGCAGGGCGGTATGGAAACACCATATATTTT. As protein: CSVVGAGRYGNTIYF. Full variable domain (outside the CDR3, taken from reference TRBV29-1 and TRBJ1-3): SAVISQKPSRDICQRGTSLTIQCQVDSQVTMMFWYRQQPGQSLTLIATANQGSEATYESGFVIDKFPISRPNLTFSTLTVSNMSPEDSSIYLCSVVGAGRYGNTIYFGEGSWLTVV.

This clonotype was seen ten or more times. Here the CDR3 reads CASKTGGTEAFF. For the CDR3, the DNA is TGTGCCAGTAAGACAGGGGGCACTGAAGCTTTCTTT. The chain carries TRBV2 and TRBJ1-1; 9 bases are shared with TRBD1. In germline, CDR1 is SNHLY, CDR2 FYNNEI. The CDR3 runs to 12 residues. The V and J ends lost 9 bases and 4 bases, in that order; junction bases with no gene match: 3.

This clonotype was observed a few times. The chain carries TRBV7-6 and TRBJ2-7; 11 bases fit TRBD1. The CDR3 is made up of 15 amino acids. In germline, CDR1 is SGHVS, CDR2 FNYEAQ. V lost 6 bases, J lost 4 bases, and 8 bases stayed unmatched. The DNA for the CDR3 is TGTGCCAGCAGTTCGGGACAGGGGGTGGGGTACGAGCAGTACTTC. It encodes CASSSGQGVGYEQYF.

The chain joins TRBV10-3 to TRBJ2-5, with TRBD1 identical over 7 bases. V gave up 10 bases and J gave up 0 bases; unmatched junction bases: 5. This CDR3 is built from 13 residues. Germline V gene lookup returns CDR1 ENHRY and CDR2 SYGVKD. The CDR3 here is CATGTEYQETQYF. CDR3 DNA sequence: TGTGCCACCGGGACAGAGTACCAAGAGACCCAGTACTTC.

This clonotype occurred many times. The chain carries TRBV15 and TRBJ2-7; TRBD2 might be the D (6 bases). The CDR3 loop spans 15 amino acids. Germline values: CDR1 LNHNV, CDR2 YYDKDF (reference sequence). V dropped 1 base and J dropped 7 bases, with 17 bases sitting between them. The CDR3 is CATSRAAGTVGEQYF. The CDR3 coding sequence is TGTGCCACCAGCAGAGCGGCGGGGACTGTGGGGGAGCAGTACTTC.

The chain has TRBV12-3 or TRBV12-4 and TRBJ2-2, with unresolved D. The CDR3 runs to 18 residues. Trimming removed 6 bases from V and 0 bases from J, with 20 bases in between. CDR3 coding DNA: TGTGCCAGCAGCCACCCGACCTCAGAGATAACGAACACCGGGGAGCTGTTTTTT. The encoded protein is CASSHPTSEITNTGELFF.

This clonotype was picked up many times. The chain employs TRBV12-5 and TRBJ1-6; TRBD1 matches 10 bases. Germline CDR1 reads LGHNT; CDR2 reads FRNRAP. The trim removed 8 bases at V and 7 bases at J, leaving 2 bases unmatched. The CDR3 length is 13 residues. CDR3 amino acids: CASQGQGNSPLHF. CDR3 in DNA: TGTGCTAGTCAGGGACAGGGGAATTCACCCCTCCACTTT.

The rearrangement joins TRBV20-1 to TRBJ1-4; TRBD1 might be the D (6 bases). Germline loops: CDR1 DFQATT, CDR2 SNEGSKA (reference sequence). V dropped 1 base and J dropped 10 bases, with 13 bases sitting between them. The CDR3 covers 13 residues. The CDR3 spells CSARGQAGGKLFF. The DNA of the CDR3 is TGCAGTGCTAGAGGACAGGCAGGTGGAAAACTGTTTTTT.

The chain has TRBV10-3 and TRBJ2-5; the D gene is possibly TRBD1 (6 bases). The CDR3 sequence is 13 residues long. V gave up 5 bases and J gave up 9 bases, with 16 bases separating them. Germline CDR1 and CDR2: ENHRY and SYGVKD. CDR3 bases: TGTGCCATCAGTAACGGACAGCCGAAGGCCCAGTACTTC. Translation gives CAISNGQPKAQYF.

The table lists this clonotype with many counts. The rearrangement links TRBV5-1 to TRBJ2-5, with TRBD2 matching 7 bases. The V segment lost 0 bases and the J segment 2 bases; nucleotides outside the gene matches: 4. The CDR3 runs 15 residues. Germline CDR1 is SGHRS and CDR2 is YFSETQ. CDR3 in amino acids: CASSLAPGGQETQYF. The DNA of the CDR3 is TGCGCCAGCAGCTTGGCACCGGGAGGTCAAGAGACCCAGTACTTC.

This clonotype was seen just once. This chain uses TRBV2 with TRBJ1-6; maybe TRBD1 (5 bases). This CDR3 contains 14 residues. Trimming cost V 5 bases and J 8 bases, with 13 bases left between them. Per germline, CDR1 SNHLY and CDR2 FYNNEI. This CDR3 is CASSPEGFDSPLHF. DNA for the CDR3: TGTGCCAGCAGTCCCGAGGGGTTCGATTCACCCCTCCACTTT.

This chain uses TRBV27 with TRBJ1-4; D remains unclear. V was cut by 5 bases and J by 8 bases, with 18 bases left in between. The CDR3 totals 15 residues. CDR1 and CDR2 from the germline V gene are MNHEY and SMNVEV (reference sequence). The CDR3 DNA is TGTGCCAGCAGTCTTCGTGCAGGTGGGGAGGAAAAACTGTTTTTT. Amino acids: CASSLRAGGEEKLFF.

This sequence joins TRBV6-5 and TRBJ1-4; 7 bases match TRBD1. The CDR3 consists of 16 residues. V was clipped by 5 bases and J by 11 bases; unmatched bases: 17. The germline V gene has CDR1 MNHEY and CDR2 SVGAGI. CDR3 nucleotide sequence: TGTGCCAGCAGTCCCACCTGGACAGGAGGGAGGGTGAAACTGTTTTTT. Its translation: CASSPTWTGGRVKLFF.

The V gene is TRBV7-9, the J gene TRBJ1-1; TRBD1 agrees at 8 bases. J was trimmed by 8 bases and V by 5 bases; bases with no gene match: 13. Germline CDR1 SEHNR, CDR2 FQNEAQ (reference sequence). CDR3 length: 15 residues. The CDR3 loop is CASSQVQVAGGEAFF. The CDR3 DNA follows: TGTGCCAGCAGCCAAGTGCAGGTGGCAGGGGGCGAAGCTTTCTTT.

This clonotype was observed at least ten times. The V call is TRBV7-9, the J call TRBJ1-2; no reliable D call. CDR3 length: 13 amino acids. Germline V gives CDR1 SEHNR, CDR2 FQNEAQ (reference sequence). V shed 3 bases and J shed 4 bases, with 9 bases lying between them. The CDR3 region has the DNA TGTGCCAGCAGCTTTGTGGGTACCTATGGCTACACCTTC. As protein: CASSFVGTYGYTF.

The chain joins TRBV20-1 to TRBJ2-5; 11 bases line up with TRBD1. The CDR3 runs to 12 residues. Trimming cost V 5 bases and J 9 bases; bases outside gene matches: 5. CDR1 and CDR2 (germline): DFQATT, SNEGSKA (reference sequence). The CDR3 is CSARDRGWPQYF. CDR3 in DNA: TGCAGTGCTCGGGACAGGGGGTGGCCCCAGTACTTC.

The chain has TRBV2 and TRBJ2-7, with 7 bases lining up with TRBD2. The CDR3 covers 17 residues. CDR1 and CDR2 (germline): SNHLY, FYNNEI. V trimming: 2 bases; J trimming: 6 bases; junction bases outside the gene matches: 16. The CDR3 nucleotides read TGTGCCAGCAGTGAACCTATCAGAGGGAGGGCCTGGGGCGAGCAGTACTTC. Encoded protein: CASSEPIRGRAWGEQYF. Complete variable domain (other parts from reference TRBV2 and TRBJ2-7): EPEVTQTPSHQVTQMGQEVILRCVPISNHLYFYWYRQILGQKVEFLVSFYNNEISEKSEIFDDQFSVERPDGSNFTLKIRSTKLEDSAMYFCASSEPIRGRAWGEQYFGPGTRLTVT.

This clonotype came up a few times. The rearrangement links TRBV13 to TRBJ1-1; no clear D gene. CDR3 length: 15 residues. Trimming removed 5 bases at V and 5 bases at J, with 18 bases between. CDR1 PRHDT and CDR2 FYEKMQ come from the germline V gene (reference sequence). CDR3 coding DNA: TGTGCCAGCAGCCCCTCGACAAGGAGAGGGACTGAAGCTTTCTTT. Its protein is CASSPSTRRGTEAFF.

This clonotype was seen ten or more times. The genes are TRBV14 and TRBJ1-2, with a weak D call TRBD1 (6 bases). CDR1 SGHDN and CDR2 FVKESK come from the germline V gene. The V end lost 4 bases, the J end lost 5 bases, and 8 bases lay between the germline ends. CDR3 size: 12 residues. The CDR3 region is CASSPTGYGYTF. Written as DNA, the CDR3 is TGTGCCAGCAGCCCCACAGGGTATGGCTACACCTTC.